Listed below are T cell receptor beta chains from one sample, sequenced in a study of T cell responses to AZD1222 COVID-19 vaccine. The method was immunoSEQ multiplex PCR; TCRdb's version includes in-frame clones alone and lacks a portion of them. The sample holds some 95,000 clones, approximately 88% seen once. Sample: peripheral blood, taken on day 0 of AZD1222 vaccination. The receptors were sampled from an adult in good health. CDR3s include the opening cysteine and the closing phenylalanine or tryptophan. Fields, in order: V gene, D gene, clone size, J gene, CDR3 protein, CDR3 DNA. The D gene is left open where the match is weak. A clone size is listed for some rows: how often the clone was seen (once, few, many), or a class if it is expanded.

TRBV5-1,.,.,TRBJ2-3,CASKASPGTDTQYF,TGCGCCAGCAAAGCGTCCCCGGGCACAGATACGCAGTATTTT
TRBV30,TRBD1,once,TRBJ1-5,CAWSGQGGKFGNQPQHF,TGTGCCTGGAGCGGACAGGGCGGTAAATTTGGCAATCAGCCCCAGCATTTT
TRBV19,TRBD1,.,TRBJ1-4,CASTSGQGRTNEKLFF,TGTGCCAGTACCTCCGGACAGGGAAGAACTAATGAAAAACTGTTTTTT
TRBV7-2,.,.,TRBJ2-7,CASEGLANYEQYF,TGTGCCAGCGAAGGGCTAGCCAACTACGAGCAGTACTTC
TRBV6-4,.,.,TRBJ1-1,CASSQEENTEAFF,TGTGCCAGCAGTCAGGAAGAGAACACTGAAGCTTTCTTT
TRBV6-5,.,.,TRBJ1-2,CASRPGGIYGYTF,TGTGCCAGCAGACCGGGGGGAATCTATGGCTACACCTTC
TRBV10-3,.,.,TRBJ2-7,CAIAREDDEQYF,TGTGCCATCGCCAGGGAGGATGACGAGCAGTACTTC
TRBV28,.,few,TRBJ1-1,CASSRRVNTEAFF,TGTGCCAGCAGTCGCAGGGTGAACACTGAAGCTTTCTTT
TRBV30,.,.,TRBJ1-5,CAWSVGGHRQPQHF,TGTGCCTGGAGTGTGGGGGGGCATAGACAGCCCCAGCATTTT
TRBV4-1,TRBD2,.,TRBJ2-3,CASSQDPSGGARITDTQYF,TGCGCCAGCAGCCAAGATCCTAGCGGGGGGGCCCGGATCACAGATACGCAGTATTTT